These T cell receptor beta chains were read from a single sample in a study of shared clonotypes between healthy human individuals. TCRdb's table, derived via immunoSEQ multiplex PCR, lists solely in-frame clones and lacks some. The sample lists about 1.1 million clones; 75% to 80% were seen once. What was sequenced was memory CD4+ T cells from PBMCs. The receptor source for this set is a man between 18 and 35 years old in good health. Some clones in this sample may be carry-over from other donors' samples. Both conserved end residues are part of each CDR3. Each record gives: clone size, V gene, J gene, D gene, CDR3 protein, CDR3 DNA. A D gene is named only where the DNA matches it firmly. Size is stated for part of the rows, as once, few or many counts, or as a class when the clone is expanded.

clone size: .
V gene: TRBV10-1
J gene: TRBJ2-1
D gene: .
CDR3 protein: CASSEGAVKQFF
CDR3 DNA: TGCGCCAGCAGTGAGGGGGCAGTTAAGCAGTTCTTC

clone size: few
V gene: TRBV7-9
J gene: TRBJ1-1
D gene: .
CDR3 protein: CASSLGSGTEAFF
CDR3 DNA: TGTGCCAGCAGCTTGGGTTCTGGGACTGAAGCTTTCTTT

clone size: .
V gene: TRBV18
J gene: TRBJ2-7
D gene: TRBD2
CDR3 protein: CASSPPGGNSVYEQYF
CDR3 DNA: TGTGCCAGCTCACCACCGGGGGGGAATTCCGTCTACGAGCAGTACTTC

clone size: .
V gene: TRBV25-1
J gene: TRBJ2-1
D gene: TRBD2
CDR3 protein: CASSEWLAGGKNEQFF
CDR3 DNA: TGTGCCAGCAGTGAGTGGCTAGCGGGAGGTAAGAATGAGCAGTTCTTC

clone size: .
V gene: TRBV6-5
J gene: TRBJ2-1
D gene: .
CDR3 protein: CASSYNQGWRVNEQFF
CDR3 DNA: TGTGCCAGCAGTTACAATCAGGGTTGGAGAGTAAATGAGCAGTTCTTC

clone size: .
V gene: TRBV28
J gene: TRBJ2-1
D gene: .
CDR3 protein: CASSYGDNEQFF
CDR3 DNA: TGTGCCAGCAGCTACGGAGACAATGAGCAGTTCTTC

clone size: .
V gene: TRBV5-4
J gene: TRBJ2-4
D gene: .
CDR3 protein: CASTRREDRKNIQYF
CDR3 DNA: TGTGCCAGCACCCGGAGGGAGGACAGGAAAAACATTCAGTACTTC

clone size: .
V gene: TRBV7-2
J gene: TRBJ2-2
D gene: TRBD2
CDR3 protein: CASSSPGLGENTGELFF
CDR3 DNA: TGTGCCAGCAGCTCCCCCGGACTAGGAGAAAACACCGGGGAGCTGTTTTTT

clone size: .
V gene: TRBV20-1
J gene: TRBJ2-1
D gene: TRBD2
CDR3 protein: CSVRSGSQQFF
CDR3 DNA: TGCAGTGTCCGTAGCGGGAGCCAGCAGTTCTTC

clone size: .
V gene: TRBV4-2
J gene: TRBJ2-2
D gene: .
CDR3 protein: CASSQATVPSPGELFF
CDR3 DNA: TGTGCCAGCAGCCAAGCTACGGTCCCCAGCCCCGGGGAGCTGTTTTTT

clone size: .
V gene: TRBV20-1
J gene: TRBJ1-3
D gene: .
CDR3 protein: CSAFLGNTIYF
CDR3 DNA: TGCAGTGCTTTCCTTGGAAACACCATATATTTT

clone size: .
V gene: TRBV5-6
J gene: TRBJ1-2
D gene: TRBD1
CDR3 protein: CASSFGDRANYGYTF
CDR3 DNA: TGTGCCAGCAGCTTCGGTGACAGGGCTAACTATGGCTACACCTTC

clone size: .
V gene: TRBV6-1
J gene: TRBJ1-1
D gene: .
CDR3 protein: CASRLGSTEAFF
CDR3 DNA: TGTGCCAGCAGACTAGGGAGCACTGAAGCTTTCTTT

clone size: .
V gene: TRBV28
J gene: TRBJ2-7
D gene: .
CDR3 protein: CASMITDKIYEQYF
CDR3 DNA: TGTGCCAGCATGATAACGGACAAGATTTACGAGCAGTACTTC

clone size: .
V gene: TRBV7-3
J gene: TRBJ1-5
D gene: TRBD1
CDR3 protein: CASSFPDRDRGHSQPQHF
CDR3 DNA: TGTGCCAGCAGCTTCCCCGACCGGGACAGGGGTCACAGTCAGCCCCAGCATTTT

clone size: few
V gene: TRBV4-1
J gene: TRBJ1-4
D gene: .
CDR3 protein: CASSQEWGQGGNEKLFF
CDR3 DNA: TGCGCCAGCAGCCAAGAATGGGGGCAGGGAGGGAATGAAAAACTGTTTTTT

clone size: .
V gene: TRBV7-9
J gene: TRBJ1-2
D gene: .
CDR3 protein: CASSSGGGYGYTF
CDR3 DNA: TGTGCCAGCAGCTCCGGGGGAGGCTATGGCTACACCTTC

clone size: once
V gene: TRBV10-2
J gene: TRBJ2-3
D gene: TRBD2
CDR3 protein: CASRGLAAGADTQYF
CDR3 DNA: TGCGCCAGCAGGGGACTAGCTGCAGGGGCAGATACGCAGTATTTT

clone size: .
V gene: TRBV6-6
J gene: TRBJ1-1
D gene: .
CDR3 protein: CASSAGPGAFF
CDR3 DNA: TGTGCCAGCAGTGCAGGCCCTGGTGCTTTCTTT

clone size: few
V gene: TRBV6-5
J gene: TRBJ2-7
D gene: .
CDR3 protein: CASSYSNGAYEQYF
CDR3 DNA: TGTGCCAGCAGTTACTCGAACGGGGCCTACGAGCAGTACTTC

clone size: .
V gene: TRBV27
J gene: TRBJ1-2
D gene: .
CDR3 protein: CASRLSAGGSYTF
CDR3 DNA: TGTGCCAGCAGGTTATCGGCCGGGGGTAGCTACACCTTC

clone size: .
V gene: TRBV11-2
J gene: TRBJ2-3
D gene: TRBD2
CDR3 protein: CASSSLGSGSDTQYF
CDR3 DNA: TGTGCCAGCAGCTCGTTGGGTAGCGGGAGTGATACGCAGTATTTT

clone size: once
V gene: TRBV2
J gene: TRBJ2-5
D gene: .
CDR3 protein: CASSSSQETQYF
CDR3 DNA: TGTGCCAGCAGTTCCTCACAAGAGACCCAGTACTTC

clone size: .
V gene: TRBV7-3
J gene: TRBJ2-5
D gene: .
CDR3 protein: CASSLMGPAVQETQYF
CDR3 DNA: TGTGCCAGCAGCTTAATGGGACCGGCCGTGCAAGAGACCCAGTACTTC

clone size: .
V gene: TRBV5-8
J gene: TRBJ1-4
D gene: .
CDR3 protein: CASRFVLSGASNEKLFF
CDR3 DNA: TGTGCCAGCAGATTCGTGTTGTCGGGGGCATCTAATGAAAAACTGTTTTTT

clone size: .
V gene: TRBV30
J gene: TRBJ2-3
D gene: .
CDR3 protein: CASTISTDTQYF
CDR3 DNA: TGTGCCTCCACAATTAGCACAGATACGCAGTATTTT

clone size: .
V gene: TRBV19
J gene: TRBJ2-7
D gene: TRBD1
CDR3 protein: CASSRDRGYEQYF
CDR3 DNA: TGTGCCAGTAGTAGGGACAGAGGCTACGAGCAGTACTTC

clone size: .
V gene: TRBV16
J gene: TRBJ2-7
D gene: TRBD2
CDR3 protein: CASSPKGLAPRHGQYF
CDR3 DNA: TGTGCCAGCAGCCCCAAGGGACTAGCGCCGAGGCATGGGCAGTACTTC

clone size: .
V gene: TRBV2
J gene: TRBJ2-7
D gene: TRBD1
CDR3 protein: CASSDVTGANYEQYF
CDR3 DNA: TGTGCCAGCAGTGATGTAACAGGGGCGAACTACGAGCAGTACTTC

clone size: .
V gene: TRBV5-6
J gene: TRBJ1-4
D gene: .
CDR3 protein: CASTSRTGSGEKLFF
CDR3 DNA: TGTGCCAGCACCTCGCGGACGGGCTCAGGGGAAAAACTGTTTTTT

clone size: .
V gene: TRBV9
J gene: TRBJ2-5
D gene: .
CDR3 protein: CASSVRADQETQYF
CDR3 DNA: TGTGCCAGCAGCGTACGAGCGGACCAAGAGACCCAGTACTTC

clone size: .
V gene: TRBV15
J gene: TRBJ2-2
D gene: TRBD2
CDR3 protein: CATSRQTSGTELFF
CDR3 DNA: TGTGCCACCAGCAGACAGACTAGCGGGACCGAGCTGTTTTTT

clone size: .
V gene: TRBV6-6
J gene: TRBJ1-1
D gene: .
CDR3 protein: CASSYSGPARTEAFF
CDR3 DNA: TGTGCCAGCAGTTACTCGGGCCCGGCGAGGACTGAAGCTTTCTTT

clone size: .
V gene: TRBV6-4
J gene: TRBJ2-3
D gene: .
CDR3 protein: CATASGSSTDTQYF
CDR3 DNA: TGTGCCACGGCCAGCGGCTCTAGCACAGATACGCAGTATTTT

clone size: .
V gene: TRBV13
J gene: TRBJ2-3
D gene: TRBD1
CDR3 protein: CASSYETGALGTDTQYF
CDR3 DNA: TGTGCCAGCAGCTACGAGACAGGGGCGCTAGGCACAGATACGCAGTATTTT

clone size: .
V gene: TRBV11-3
J gene: TRBJ2-1
D gene: .
CDR3 protein: CASSSLPGSSYNEQFF
CDR3 DNA: TGTGCCAGCAGCTCGCTCCCTGGGAGCTCCTACAATGAGCAGTTCTTC

clone size: .
V gene: TRBV7-2
J gene: TRBJ1-4
D gene: .
CDR3 protein: CASSPGTSEKLFF
CDR3 DNA: TGTGCCAGCAGCCCCGGGACCAGTGAAAAACTGTTTTTT

clone size: .
V gene: TRBV29-1
J gene: TRBJ2-1
D gene: .
CDR3 protein: CTALISGSYNEQFF
CDR3 DNA: TGTACCGCCTTGATCAGTGGGTCCTACAATGAGCAGTTCTTC

clone size: .
V gene: TRBV6-6
J gene: TRBJ2-1
D gene: .
CDR3 protein: CASSYSALAREQFF
CDR3 DNA: TGTGCCAGCAGTTACTCGGCCCTAGCCCGGGAGCAGTTCTTC

clone size: .
V gene: TRBV27
J gene: TRBJ1-5
D gene: .
CDR3 protein: CASSKDNWNQPQHF
CDR3 DNA: TGTGCCAGCAGTAAGGACAATTGGAATCAGCCCCAGCATTTT

clone size: .
V gene: TRBV18
J gene: TRBJ2-7
D gene: .
CDR3 protein: CASSPVTNSYEQYF
CDR3 DNA: TGTGCCAGCTCACCAGTGACTAACTCCTACGAGCAGTACTTC

clone size: .
V gene: TRBV18
J gene: TRBJ2-1
D gene: TRBD2
CDR3 protein: CASSTQLAASYNEQFF
CDR3 DNA: TGTGCCAGCTCAACCCAGCTAGCGGCCTCCTACAATGAGCAGTTCTTC

clone size: .
V gene: TRBV19
J gene: TRBJ2-6
D gene: TRBD1
CDR3 protein: CASHRLGDRGSSGANVLTF
CDR3 DNA: TGTGCCAGTCATCGTTTAGGGGACAGGGGGAGCTCTGGGGCCAACGTCCTGACTTTC

clone size: .
V gene: TRBV2
J gene: TRBJ1-2
D gene: .
CDR3 protein: CASRQTSYGYTF
CDR3 DNA: TGTGCCAGCAGACAGACCTCCTATGGCTACACCTTC

clone size: many
V gene: TRBV7-2
J gene: TRBJ1-2
D gene: .
CDR3 protein: CASSLAGSGGYTF
CDR3 DNA: TGTGCCAGCAGCTTAGCGGGTTCCGGGGGCTACACCTTC

clone size: .
V gene: TRBV5-6
J gene: TRBJ1-5
D gene: TRBD1
CDR3 protein: CASSLGDRVNQPQHF
CDR3 DNA: TGTGCCAGCAGCTTGGGTGACAGGGTGAATCAGCCCCAGCATTTT

clone size: few
V gene: TRBV11-3
J gene: TRBJ2-5
D gene: .
CDR3 protein: CASSSSRRETQYF
CDR3 DNA: TGTGCCAGCAGCTCATCTAGGCGGGAGACCCAGTACTTC

clone size: .
V gene: TRBV7-9
J gene: TRBJ1-5
D gene: .
CDR3 protein: CASSSGTGSGDQPQHF
CDR3 DNA: TGTGCCAGCAGCTCAGGAACAGGGAGTGGGGATCAGCCCCAGCATTTT

clone size: .
V gene: TRBV2
J gene: TRBJ2-1
D gene: TRBD1
CDR3 protein: CASSLTGTGASYNEQFF
CDR3 DNA: TGTGCCAGCAGCCTCACCGGGACAGGGGCCTCCTACAATGAGCAGTTCTTC

clone size: .
V gene: TRBV7-2
J gene: TRBJ1-2
D gene: .
CDR3 protein: CASSLRRQISNYGYTF
CDR3 DNA: TGTGCCAGCAGCTTAAGAAGACAGATTTCTAACTATGGCTACACCTTC

clone size: .
V gene: TRBV7-3
J gene: TRBJ2-7
D gene: TRBD1
CDR3 protein: CASSLSAGGRNEQYF
CDR3 DNA: TGTGCCAGCAGCTTATCGGCAGGGGGCAGGAACGAGCAGTACTTC

clone size: .
V gene: TRBV30
J gene: TRBJ2-3
D gene: .
CDR3 protein: CAWSVWPDTQYF
CDR3 DNA: TGTGCCTGGAGTGTATGGCCAGATACGCAGTATTTT

clone size: .
V gene: TRBV29-1
J gene: TRBJ2-5
D gene: TRBD2
CDR3 protein: CSAGLEETQYF
CDR3 DNA: TGCAGCGCCGGACTAGAAGAGACCCAGTACTTC